The 22 T cell receptor beta chains below were found in one sample sequenced in a study of T cells after yellow fever vaccination. TCRdb redid the calling of the 5' RACE reads with MiXCR, one entry per CDR3 protein. The top ten clones hold 17% of a sample with approximately 610,000 distinct CDR3 sequences, roughly a sixth of them seen once. The sequences come from PBMCs, collected around 5 days after the first yellow fever vaccination. These receptors all stem from a man younger than 35 who received the YFV17D yellow fever vaccine.

This clonotype has a handful of counts. The chain joins TRBV5-1 to TRBJ2-5, with 13 bases identical to TRBD2. Germline V gene sequence: CDR1 SGHRS, CDR2 YFSETQ. CDR3 length equals 17 residues. Unmatched junction bases numbered 6, after V lost 1 base and J lost 3 bases. For the CDR3, the DNA is TGCGCCAGCAGCTTGACGAGGACTAGCGGGGGCAAAGAGACCCAGTACTTC. This sequence encodes CASSLTRTSGGKETQYF.

This sequence joins TRBV7-2 and TRBJ1-3, with a possible D match to TRBD1 (5 bases). CDR3 length equals 17 residues. The germline CDR1 and CDR2 sequences are SGHTA and FQGNSA. The V and J ends lost 1 base and 2 bases respectively, with 15 bases between them. The CDR3 DNA sequence: TGTGCCAGCAGCTTAGGTCGGGGGAAAGCAGCTGGAAACACCATATATTTT. Its translation is CASSLGRGKAAGNTIYF. The complete variable domain, with remaining parts taken from reference TRBV7-2 and TRBJ1-3, reads GAGVSQSPSNKVTEKGKDVELRCDPISGHTALYWYRQSLGQGLEFLIYFQGNSAPDKSGLPSDRFSAERTGGSVSTLTIQRTQQEDSAVYLCASSLGRGKAAGNTIYFGEGSWLTVV.

The V call is TRBV5-1, the J call TRBJ2-3; D possibly uses TRBD1 or TRBD2 (5 bases each). V gave up 1 base and J gave up 4 bases, with 10 bases separating them. The length of the CDR3 is 14 residues. Germline CDR1 is SGHRS and CDR2 is YFSETQ. The CDR3 coding sequence is TGCGCCAGCAGCTTGCCGGGGCGGGCAGATACGCAGTATTTT. As protein: CASSLPGRADTQYF.

This clonotype was counted only a few times. This chain links TRBV29-1 with TRBJ1-1, with D perhaps matching TRBD1 (5 bases). V was pared by 6 bases and J by 4 bases, with 21 bases between. This CDR3 comprises 15 residues. The germline CDR1 and CDR2 sequences are SQVTM and ANQGSEA. The CDR3 sequence: CSVDRDLKRGTEAFF. CDR3 bases: TGCAGCGTGGACCGGGACCTGAAGCGGGGCACTGAAGCTTTCTTT.

CDR3 bases: TGTGCCAGTAGATTTGGGGGCCCACCCCACAATGAGCAGTTCTTC. Amino acid sequence: CASRFGGPPHNEQFF. V is TRBV28 and J is TRBJ2-1; the D gene is possibly TRBD1 (6 bases). The CDR3 covers 15 residues. Germline CDR1 reads MDHEN; CDR2 reads SYDVKM. V was clipped by 9 bases and J by 5 bases, with 20 bases between them. The whole variable domain, remainder taken from reference TRBV28 and TRBJ2-1, is DVKVTQSSRYLVKRTGEKVFLECVQDMDHENMFWYRQDPGLGLRLIYFSYDVKMKEKGDIPEGYSVSREKKERFSLILESASTNQTSMYLCASRFGGPPHNEQFFGPGTRLTVL.

This clonotype was found a few times. The chain has TRBV19 and TRBJ1-5; 8 bases map to TRBD1. The CDR3 length is 13 residues. V trimming: 6 bases; J trimming: 4 bases; junction bases outside the gene matches: 2. CDR1 and CDR2 (germline): LNHDA, SQIVND (reference sequence). The CDR3 bases are TGTGCCAGTAGGACAGGGGATAATCAGCCCCAGCATTTT. Translating it yields CASRTGDNQPQHF.

There are a few counts of this clonotype. This chain uses TRBV5-4 with TRBJ2-3; D not resolved. Between the trimmed V and J ends, which lost 1 base and 2 bases, there was a span of 11 bases. The germline gives CDR1 SGHNT, CDR2 YYREEE (reference sequence). This CDR3 has 15 residues. As DNA, the CDR3 is TGTGCCAGCAGCTTGTACGCATCCTACACAGATACGCAGTATTTT. Its translation: CASSLYASYTDTQYF.

This clonotype was observed a handful of times. V usage is TRBV4-1 and J usage is TRBJ1-5; 9 bases match TRBD1. The ends lost 2 bases at V and 1 base at J; junction bases unmatched: 3. In germline, CDR1 is MGHRA, CDR2 YSYEKL. CDR3 size: 16 residues. CDR3 coding DNA: TGCGCCAGCAGCCAACCGACAGGGGGAAGCAATCAGCCCCAGCATTTT. Protein: CASSQPTGGSNQPQHF.

This clonotype was recorded many times. The chain couples TRBV7-2 to TRBJ1-3; 11 bases fit TRBD1. The germline gives CDR1 SGHTA, CDR2 FQGNSA. Trimming took 3 bases from V and 10 from J; bases not matched to a gene: 2. The CDR3 length is 13 residues. CDR3 in amino acids: CASSFGTGGTIYF. CDR3 DNA sequence: TGTGCCAGCAGCTTTGGGACAGGGGGGACCATATATTTT.

This clonotype showed up just a few times. This chain joins TRBV18 and TRBJ2-2; TRBD1 matches 7 bases. Germline values: CDR1 KGHSH, CDR2 LQKENI. The CDR3 contains 16 residues. V lost 2 bases, J lost 4 bases, and 7 bases stayed unmatched. The CDR3 spells CASSPMIQGRTGELFF. CDR3 nucleotide sequence: TGTGCCAGCTCACCAATGATACAGGGGCGCACCGGGGAGCTGTTTTTT. Full variable domain (missing parts from reference TRBV18 and TRBJ2-2): NAGVMQNPRHLVRRRGQEARLRCSPMKGHSHVYWYRQLPEEGLKFMVYLQKENIIDESGMPKERFSAEFPKEGPSILRIQQVVRGDSAAYFCASSPMIQGRTGELFFGEGSRLTVL.

This clonotype has just a few counts. The chain has TRBV4-3 and TRBJ1-2; no clear D gene. The germline gives CDR1 LGHNA, CDR2 YSLEER. The CDR3 totals 16 residues. Deletions cut 3 bases from V and 3 bases from J, with 17 bases between. Here the CDR3 DNA reads TGCGCCAGCAGCCAGACCCCTGACGTGGCGGACTATGGCTACACCTTC. Amino acid sequence: CASSQTPDVADYGYTF.

V and J are TRBV6-2 or TRBV6-3 and TRBJ2-7; 8 nucleotides agree with TRBD1. Looked up from germline, CDR1 is MNHEY and CDR2 is SVGEGT. With 2 bases clipped from V and 6 bases from J, the junction kept 6 bases outside the gene matches. The CDR3 spans 14 residues. The CDR3 here is CASSYRGQGGEQYV. The DNA for the CDR3 is TGTGCCAGCAGTTACCGTGGACAGGGCGGCGAGCAGTACGTC.

This clonotype has a handful of counts. The chain couples TRBV6-5 to TRBJ2-7; D perhaps matches TRBD1 (6 bases). Trimming pared 2 bases from V and 5 bases from J, leaving 13 bases between. CDR1 and CDR2 from the germline V gene are MNHEY and SVGAGI. This CDR3 contains 14 residues. The CDR3 here is CASSYTGFGHEQYF. The DNA of the CDR3 is TGTGCCAGCAGTTACACAGGGTTCGGTCACGAGCAGTACTTC.

This clonotype was found many times. The chain joins TRBV5-6 to TRBJ1-5, with D unclear. V was cut by 0 bases and J by 2 bases, with 9 bases left in between. This CDR3 is 15 amino acids long. The V gene's germline CDR1 is SGHDT and CDR2 YYEEEE. The CDR3 DNA reads TGTGCCAGCAGCTTGGCGCCAGGAGGCAATCAGCCCCAGCATTTT. Encoded protein: CASSLAPGGNQPQHF. The variable domain in full, with the rest retrieved from reference TRBV5-6 and TRBJ1-5, is DAGVTQSPTHLIKTRGQQVTLRCSPKSGHDTVSWYQQALGQGPQFIFQYYEEEERQRGNFPDRFSGHQFPNYSSELNVNALLLGDSALYLCASSLAPGGNQPQHFGDGTRLSIL.

The table lists this clonotype with a few counts. V is TRBV5-1 and J is TRBJ1-1, with 7 positions matching TRBD1. Germline loops: CDR1 SGHRS, CDR2 YFSETQ. J was trimmed by 0 bases and V by 0 bases; bases with no gene match: 11. The CDR3 is made up of 18 amino acids. CDR3 sequence (DNA): TGCGCCAGCAGCTTGGCGCGTCAGGGGGGCACCATGAACACTGAAGCTTTCTTT. Its protein product is CASSLARQGGTMNTEAFF.

This clonotype has more than one count but fewer than ten. V is TRBV30 and J is TRBJ2-7; 7 positions agree with TRBD1. V was clipped by 1 base and J by 3 bases; unmatched bases: 0. The CDR3 has 12 residues. In germline, CDR1 is GTSNPN, CDR2 SVGIG (reference sequence). CDR3 in amino acids: CAWSGQGYEQYF. DNA of the CDR3: TGTGCCTGGAGTGGACAGGGCTACGAGCAGTACTTC.

The chain joins TRBV12-5 to TRBJ2-7; TRBD1 matches 7 bases. The J segment lost 5 bases and the V segment lost 7 bases, leaving 11 bases of the junction unmatched. CDR3 length: 14 residues. Germline V gene lookup returns CDR1 LGHNT and CDR2 FRNRAP. The CDR3 is CASVPGTDINEQYF. In nucleotides, the CDR3 is TGTGCTAGTGTCCCCGGGACAGATATCAACGAGCAGTACTTC.

This chain links TRBV5-1 with TRBJ1-1, with unresolved D. Looked up from germline, CDR1 is SGHRS and CDR2 is YFSETQ. Between the trimmed V and J ends, which lost 5 bases and 1 base, there was a span of 9 bases. The CDR3 spans 13 residues. CDR3 in DNA: TGCGCCAGCAGAGACCCAGCGAACACTGAAGCTTTCTTT. This gives the protein CASRDPANTEAFF.

This clonotype has just a few counts. The J gene is TRBJ2-1, the V gene TRBV29-1, with D maybe TRBD2 (6 bases). The germline V gene encodes CDR1 SQVTM and CDR2 ANQGSEA. CDR3 size: 13 residues. V lost 6 bases and J lost 10, with 19 bases in between. CDR3 sequence: CSVAGTLVVEQFF. Here the CDR3 DNA reads TGCAGCGTAGCCGGGACTTTGGTGGTAGAGCAGTTCTTC.

The chain couples TRBV27 to TRBJ1-6; TRBD1 agrees at 8 bases. Trimming took 5 bases from V and 7 from J; bases not matched to a gene: 10. Germline values: CDR1 MNHEY, CDR2 SMNVEV (reference sequence). The CDR3 covers 16 residues. The CDR3 region is CASSAPLRDRNSPLHF. Written as DNA, the CDR3 is TGTGCCAGCAGTGCACCTCTCCGGGACAGGAATTCACCCCTCCACTTT.

The V gene is TRBV6-1, the J gene TRBJ2-1; the D gene is possibly TRBD1 (6 bases). This CDR3 is built from 15 residues. In germline, CDR1 is MNHNS, CDR2 SASEGT. The V and J ends lost 2 bases and 5 bases respectively, with 13 bases between them. The CDR3 reads CASSEWGQDDNEQFF. CDR3 bases: TGTGCCAGCAGTGAATGGGGGCAGGATGACAATGAGCAGTTCTTC.

This clonotype was counted only a few times. The rearrangement links TRBV12-3 or TRBV12-4 to TRBJ1-6; no definite D call. V shed 6 bases and J shed 7 bases, with 10 bases lying between them. The CDR3 extends over 13 amino acids. In nucleotides, the CDR3 is TGTGCCAGCAGCCTGGGATCGAATTCACCCCTCCACTTT. Protein product: CASSLGSNSPLHF.